These 9 T cell receptor beta chains were sequenced from one sample in a study of blood T cell repertoires in COVID-19. The repertoire was sequenced with immunoSEQ multiplex PCR; TCRdb's copy has only in-frame clones and lacks some. The table has about 290,000 clones, roughly 91% seen once. Sample: peripheral blood. These TCRs come from a woman younger than 45 with COVID-19, enrolled during active disease.

The CDR3 DNA reads TGCAGCGTTGATGGGACAGGGGGAACCAACTATGGCTACACCTTC. Encoded protein: CSVDGTGGTNYGYTF. The chain couples TRBV29-1 to TRBJ1-2; the match to TRBD1 covers 11 bases. The germline CDR1 and CDR2 sequences are SQVTM and ANQGSEA. This CDR3 region has 15 residues. J was trimmed by 2 bases and V by 3 bases; bases with no gene match: 5.

V usage is TRBV27 and J usage is TRBJ2-1; 11 bases are shared with TRBD2. CDR1 and CDR2 (germline): MNHEY, SMNVEV (reference sequence). V was clipped by 3 bases and J by 4 bases; unmatched bases: 2. The CDR3 runs to 15 residues. The DNA of the CDR3 is TGTGCCAGCAGTTTTCTAGCGGGGGGTTACAATGAGCAGTTCTTC. The encoded protein is CASSFLAGGYNEQFF.

J is TRBJ1-1 and V is TRBV10-3; TRBD1 is a possible D gene (5 bases). V was trimmed by 2 bases and J by 11 bases, leaving 15 bases between them. The length of the CDR3 is 13 residues. Looked up from germline, CDR1 is ENHRY and CDR2 is SYGVKD. CDR3 coding DNA: TGTGCCATCAGTGAGGGAACAGGTAGTGGGGCTTTCTTT. Encoded protein: CAISEGTGSGAFF.

The chain carries TRBV4-1 and TRBJ1-1; D call uncertain. The V gene lost 1 base and the J gene lost 5 bases, with 8 bases spanning the gap. CDR1 is MGHRA and CDR2 is YSYEKL in the germline V gene. The CDR3 runs to 13 residues. The CDR3 loop reads CASSQVDGTEAFF. DNA for the CDR3: TGCGCCAGCAGCCAAGTCGACGGGACTGAAGCTTTCTTT.

CDR3 nucleotide sequence: TGTGCCAGCAGCCTCATGGAGGCTTCCTATGGCTACACCTTC. Amino acid sequence: CASSLMEASYGYTF. The chain recombines TRBV2 with TRBJ1-2; D ambiguous. CDR3 size: 14 residues. Per the germline V gene, CDR1 is SNHLY and CDR2 is FYNNEI. V lost 6 bases and J 4 bases, leaving 15 bases between the germline ends.

Turning to this clone: This sample also contains other DNA sequences that code for the same CDR3. The V gene is TRBV3-1 (or the pseudogene TRBV3-2), the J gene TRBJ2-7, with 11 bases that match TRBD2. The germline CDR1 and CDR2 sequences are LGHDT and YNNKEL (reference sequence). The trim removed 3 bases at V and 3 bases at J, leaving 4 bases unmatched. The CDR3 has 15 residues. CDR3: CASSQGTSGFYEQYF. In nucleotides, the CDR3 is TGTGCCAGCAGCCAGGGGACTAGCGGTTTCTACGAGCAGTACTTC.

The rearrangement links TRBV18 to TRBJ1-1; 12 positions match TRBD1. Germline trimming cut 4 bases from V and 1 base from J; bases unmatched to any gene: 4. CDR1 and CDR2 from the germline V gene are KGHSH and LQKENI. The CDR3 totals 16 residues. The CDR3 is CASSLRDRGQNTEAFF. The DNA for the CDR3 is TGTGCCAGCTCACTTCGGGACAGGGGGCAGAACACTGAAGCTTTCTTT.

The chain joins TRBV19 to TRBJ2-1, with 8 bases aligning to TRBD2. With V trimmed by 7 bases and J by 9 bases, 17 bases remained unmatched. The CDR3 spans 16 residues. Germline loops: CDR1 LNHDA, CDR2 SQIVND (reference sequence). The CDR3 DNA sequence: TGTGCCAGTAACACCTATGGGCGGGGGGCGGTTCGTGAGCAGTTCTTC. Its translation is CASNTYGRGAVREQFF.

The V and J genes are TRBV28 and TRBJ2-7, with 9 bases that match TRBD1. V was pared by 3 bases and J by 5 bases, with 5 bases of the junction left unmatched. This CDR3 has 14 residues. The V gene's germline CDR1 is MDHEN and CDR2 SYDVKM. The CDR3: CASSFRGQGHEQYF. CDR3 sequence (DNA): TGTGCCAGCAGTTTTAGGGGACAGGGCCACGAGCAGTACTTC.